These 23 T cell receptor beta chains were sequenced from one sample in a study of cytomegalovirus exposure and HLA in healthy donors. The PCR contained 60 Vbeta and 13 Jbeta primers. Clones were sequenced by immunoSEQ multiplex PCR, and TCRdb holds only the in-frame ones, with some missing. The sample yields approximately 110,000 clones, about 80% seen once. The sample comprised PBMCs. These receptors all come from a man in his fifties or sixties in good health and CMV-seropositive.

The V call is TRBV5-6, the J call TRBJ2-1; 10 bases agree with TRBD2. The CDR3 totals 16 residues. With 1 base clipped from V and 4 bases from J, the junction kept 5 bases outside the gene matches. From germline, CDR1 is SGHDT and CDR2 YYEEEE. In nucleotides, the CDR3 is TGTGCCAGCAGCTTGCTGGGACTAGCGTCTTACAATGAGCAGTTCTTC. It is translated as CASSLLGLASYNEQFF.

The genes are TRBV4-2 and TRBJ1-2; no firm D call. V was pared by 4 bases and J by 5 bases, with 8 bases between. Per germline, CDR1 LGHNA and CDR2 YNFKEQ. The CDR3 has 12 residues. The CDR3 sequence: CASSPPSYGYTF. The CDR3 DNA reads as TGTGCCAGCAGCCCCCCATCATATGGCTACACCTTC.

V gene TRBV27 combines with J gene TRBJ1-5; 7 bases fit TRBD1. The CDR3 runs 16 residues. V shed 3 bases and J 6 bases; nucleotides not matched to a gene: 11. The V gene's germline CDR1 is MNHEY and CDR2 SMNVEV (reference sequence). The CDR3: CASSLKGRGTPQPQHF. CDR3 DNA: TGTGCCAGCAGTTTGAAAGGCAGGGGGACCCCTCAGCCCCAGCATTTT.

The chain joins TRBV18 to TRBJ1-2; D is unresolved. With 4 bases removed from V and 2 bases from J, the gap between germline ends came to 14 bases. Germline V lookup: CDR1 KGHSH, CDR2 LQKENI. The CDR3 covers 15 residues. CDR3 nucleotides: TGTGCCAGCTCACAAGACACGTCCCTGAACTATGGCTACACCTTC. This encodes CASSQDTSLNYGYTF. Full variable domain (rest looked up from reference TRBV18 and TRBJ1-2): NAGVMQNPRHLVRRRGQEARLRCSPMKGHSHVYWYRQLPEEGLKFMVYLQKENIIDESGMPKERFSAEFPKEGPSILRIQQVVRGDSAAYFCASSQDTSLNYGYTFGSGTRLTVV.

The chain combines TRBV10-3 with TRBJ2-7, with D perhaps matching TRBD1 (5 bases). Germline-derived CDR1 and CDR2 are ENHRY and SYGVKD. V lost 4 bases, J lost 5 bases, and 9 bases lay in between. The CDR3 is 12 residues long. The chain's CDR3 is CAISGGFHEQYF. CDR3 in DNA: TGTGCCATCAGTGGGGGCTTCCACGAGCAGTACTTC.

This clone was recorded a few times. The rearrangement links TRBV7-7 to TRBJ2-2, with 11 positions matching TRBD2. The CDR3 loop spans 17 amino acids. Germline V gives CDR1 SSHAT, CDR2 FNYEAQ (reference sequence). Trimming at V came to 2 bases and at J to 4 bases, leaving 6 bases not matched to a gene. Here the CDR3 DNA reads TGTGCCAGCAGCTTACTAGGGACTAGCGGAACCACCGGGGAGCTGTTTTTT. This sequence encodes CASSLLGTSGTTGELFF.

The chain is built from TRBV7-9 and TRBJ1-4; D possibly corresponds to TRBD1 (6 bases). Trimming removed 4 bases from V and 3 bases from J, with 15 bases in between. In germline, CDR1 is SEHNR, CDR2 FQNEAQ (reference sequence). The CDR3 is 16 residues long. The CDR3 DNA reads as TGTGCCAGCAGCTCGCACCGGACAGTCTCTAATGAAAAACTGTTTTTT. Residues: CASSSHRTVSNEKLFF.

The chain recombines TRBV7-9 with TRBJ1-5; D is undetermined. Germline V gene sequence: CDR1 SEHNR, CDR2 FQNEAQ (reference sequence). The CDR3 runs 13 residues. V lost 2 bases to trimming and J lost 4 bases, with 6 bases between them. The CDR3 DNA sequence: TGTGCCAGCAGCTTATTCGGTAATCAGCCCCAGCATTTT. It encodes CASSLFGNQPQHF.

The J gene is TRBJ2-5, the V gene TRBV5-4, with 8 bases matching TRBD1. With V trimmed by 2 bases and J by 5 bases, 5 bases remained unmatched. Germline lookup yields CDR1 SGHNT and CDR2 YYREEE (reference sequence). The CDR3 length is 14 residues. The CDR3 reads CASSFGQGRETQYF. The CDR3 bases are TGTGCCAGCAGCTTTGGACAGGGCAGGGAGACCCAGTACTTC.

The chain's CDR3 is CAWSALNEKLFF. The CDR3, as DNA: TGTGCCTGGAGTGCACTAAATGAAAAACTGTTTTTT. This chain joins TRBV30 and TRBJ1-4; D ambiguous. The germline gives CDR1 GTSNPN, CDR2 SVGIG (reference sequence). The CDR3 is 12 amino acids. Trimming shortened V by 1 base and J by 5 bases, and 5 bases separated the two germline ends.

The J gene is TRBJ2-3, the V gene TRBV2; 7 positions agree with TRBD2. The CDR3 sequence is 12 residues long. Per the germline V gene, CDR1 is SNHLY and CDR2 is FYNNEI. Germline trimming cut 4 bases from V and 10 bases from J; bases unmatched to any gene: 5. The CDR3 coding sequence is TGTGCCAGCAGTGCGCGGGAGCTGGCGCAGTATTTT. Protein product: CASSARELAQYF.

V usage is TRBV7-8 and J usage is TRBJ2-5; maybe TRBD2 (6 bases). The CDR3 runs to 16 residues. Trimming cost V 4 bases and J 11 bases, with 26 bases left between them. From germline, CDR1 is SGHVS and CDR2 FQNEAQ. CDR3 coding DNA: TGTGCCAGCAGCTCGAGCTCCCTTGGGACTGTGGGAGAGCAGTACTTC. It encodes CASSSSSLGTVGEQYF.

The chain combines TRBV9 with TRBJ2-3; D unresolved. Germline lookup yields CDR1 SGDLS and CDR2 YYNGEE. The length of the CDR3 is 14 residues. Between the trimmed V and J ends, which lost 4 bases and 1 base, there was a span of 10 bases. The CDR3 coding sequence is TGTGCCAGCAGCCACAATGGAGGCACAGATACGCAGTATTTT. Its translation is CASSHNGGTDTQYF.

The chain joins TRBV28 to TRBJ2-7, with D perhaps matching TRBD2 (5 bases). Trimming took 10 bases from V and 7 from J, leaving 20 bases between them. The CDR3 spans 13 residues. The germline V gene has CDR1 MDHEN and CDR2 SYDVKM. The CDR3 reads CATGKQQSREQYF. The CDR3 bases are TGTGCCACCGGGAAGCAACAAAGTCGGGAGCAGTACTTC.

This clone was recorded once. This chain connects TRBV19 to TRBJ2-6; TRBD1 agrees at 10 bases. The CDR3 runs to 14 residues. Germline V gene lookup returns CDR1 LNHDA and CDR2 SQIVND (reference sequence). The V and J ends lost 5 bases and 12 bases, in that order; junction bases with no gene match: 7. CDR3 residues: CASSLRDRGRVLTF. Written as DNA, the CDR3 is TGTGCCAGTAGTCTCCGGGACAGGGGTCGCGTCCTGACTTTC.

V gene TRBV13 combines with J gene TRBJ2-3; 15 bases map to TRBD2. Looked up from germline, CDR1 is PRHDT and CDR2 is FYEKMQ (reference sequence). The CDR3 runs to 17 residues. The V segment lost 4 bases and the J segment 2 bases; nucleotides outside the gene matches: 4. CDR3 sequence reads: CASSSGLAGGLTDTQYF. The CDR3 region has the DNA TGTGCCAGCAGCTCGGGACTAGCGGGAGGACTCACAGATACGCAGTATTTT.

This clone was picked up one time. Other DNA sequences of this sample code for an identical CDR3. The chain recombines TRBV18 with TRBJ1-1, with TRBD1 identical over 9 bases. The CDR3 has 15 residues. With 3 bases clipped from V and 5 bases from J, the junction kept 7 bases outside the gene matches. Germline V lookup: CDR1 KGHSH, CDR2 LQKENI. The CDR3 nucleotides are TGTGCCAGCTCACCTCAACAGGGGGCGCGGACTGAAGCTTTCTTT. Its translation: CASSPQQGARTEAFF.

The chain employs TRBV11-2 and TRBJ1-2; 8 nucleotides line up with TRBD1. Germline CDR1 is SGHAT and CDR2 is FQNNGV. With 5 bases clipped from V and 7 bases from J, the junction kept 12 bases outside the gene matches. The CDR3 runs 15 residues. The CDR3, as DNA: TGTGCCAGCAGCCGCACCAGGGGGCTGGTCGGTGGCTACACCTTC. Its protein product is CASSRTRGLVGGYTF.

V and J are TRBV7-6 and TRBJ2-2; 7 bases fit TRBD2. V lost 1 base to trimming and J lost 8 bases; unmatched junction nucleotides: 4. There are 14 residues in the CDR3. Germline V lookup: CDR1 SGHVS, CDR2 FNYEAQ. The CDR3 protein is CASSLDSGTGELFF. CDR3 in DNA: TGTGCCAGCAGCTTAGACAGCGGGACGGGGGAGCTGTTTTTT.

This chain connects TRBV4-1 to TRBJ2-7, with unresolved D. Germline lookup yields CDR1 MGHRA and CDR2 YSYEKL. With 0 bases removed from V and 3 bases from J, the gap between germline ends came to 3 bases. There are 12 residues in the CDR3. The CDR3 DNA reads as TGCGCCAGCAGCCAAGAGTACTACGAGCAGTACTTC. Translating it yields CASSQEYYEQYF.

The DNA of the CDR3 is TGTGCCAGTAGTATAGATCGCGGGGGCCATGAGCAGTTCTTC. It yields the protein CASSIDRGGHEQFF. The chain recombines TRBV19 with TRBJ2-1; perhaps TRBD2 as D (7 bases). In germline, CDR1 is LNHDA, CDR2 SQIVND (reference sequence). The CDR3 length is 14 residues. Trimming removed 0 bases from V and 8 bases from J, with 11 bases in between.

The chain has TRBV5-1 and TRBJ2-5; 12 bases fit TRBD1. The CDR3 is 14 amino acids. The germline gives CDR1 SGHRS, CDR2 YFSETQ. Trimming took 6 bases from V and 5 from J; bases not matched to a gene: 5. This CDR3 is CASKGTGGSETQYF. CDR3 bases: TGCGCCAGCAAAGGGACAGGGGGCAGTGAGACCCAGTACTTC.

The chain is built from TRBV5-4 and TRBJ2-7; weak D call: TRBD1 (5 bases). CDR1 SGHNT and CDR2 YYREEE come from the germline V gene (reference sequence). The CDR3 spans 14 residues. V lost 4 bases to trimming and J lost 2 bases, with 13 bases between them. CDR3 DNA sequence: TGTGCCAGCAGCACTACAGGTAAACCCTACGAGCAGTACTTC. Translation gives CASSTTGKPYEQYF.